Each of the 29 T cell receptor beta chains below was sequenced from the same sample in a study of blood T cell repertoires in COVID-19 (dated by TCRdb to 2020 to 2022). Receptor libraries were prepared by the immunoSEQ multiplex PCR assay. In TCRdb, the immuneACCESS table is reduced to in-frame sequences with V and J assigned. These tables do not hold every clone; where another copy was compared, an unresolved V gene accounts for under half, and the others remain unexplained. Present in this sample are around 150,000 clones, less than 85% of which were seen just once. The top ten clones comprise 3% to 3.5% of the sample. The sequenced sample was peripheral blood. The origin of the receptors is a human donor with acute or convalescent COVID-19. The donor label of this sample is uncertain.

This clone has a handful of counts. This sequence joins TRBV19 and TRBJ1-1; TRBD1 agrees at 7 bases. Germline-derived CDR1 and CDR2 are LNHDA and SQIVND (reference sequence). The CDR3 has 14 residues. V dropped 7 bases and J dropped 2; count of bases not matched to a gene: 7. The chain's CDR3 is CASTYQGGNTEAFF. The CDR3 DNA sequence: TGTGCCAGTACCTACCAGGGGGGAAACACTGAAGCTTTCTTT.

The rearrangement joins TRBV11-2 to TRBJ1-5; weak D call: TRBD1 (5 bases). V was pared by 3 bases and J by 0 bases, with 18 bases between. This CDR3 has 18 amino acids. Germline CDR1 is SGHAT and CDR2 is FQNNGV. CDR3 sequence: CASSFSAAGPYSNQPQHF. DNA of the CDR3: TGTGCCAGCAGCTTTTCAGCCGCGGGGCCCTATAGCAATCAGCCCCAGCATTTT.

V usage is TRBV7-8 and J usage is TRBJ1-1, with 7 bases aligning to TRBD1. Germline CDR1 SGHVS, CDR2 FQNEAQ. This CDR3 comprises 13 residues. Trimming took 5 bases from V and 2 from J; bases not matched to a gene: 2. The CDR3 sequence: CASSRQGNTEAFF. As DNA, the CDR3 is TGTGCCAGCAGCCGACAGGGCAACACTGAAGCTTTCTTT. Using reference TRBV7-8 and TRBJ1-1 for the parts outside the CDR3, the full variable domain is GAGVSQSPRYKVAKRGQDVALRCDPISGHVSLFWYQQALGQGPEFLTYFQNEAQLDKSGLPSDRFFAERPEGSVSTLKIQRTQQEDSAVYLCASSRQGNTEAFFGQGTRLTVV.

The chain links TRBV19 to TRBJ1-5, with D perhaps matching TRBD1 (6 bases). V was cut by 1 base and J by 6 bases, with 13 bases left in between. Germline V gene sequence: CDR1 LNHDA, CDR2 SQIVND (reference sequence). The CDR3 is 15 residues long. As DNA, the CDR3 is TGTGCCAGTAGTATAGGTGGGGGCCCACGTCAGCCCCAGCATTTT. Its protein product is CASSIGGGPRQPQHF.

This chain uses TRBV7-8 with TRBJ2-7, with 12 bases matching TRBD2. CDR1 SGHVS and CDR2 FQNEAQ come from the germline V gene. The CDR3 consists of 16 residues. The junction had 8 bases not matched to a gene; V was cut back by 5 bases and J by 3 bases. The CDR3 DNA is TGTGCCAGCAGCGCACGGGGGACTAGCGGGTTCTACGAGCAGTACTTC. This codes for CASSARGTSGFYEQYF. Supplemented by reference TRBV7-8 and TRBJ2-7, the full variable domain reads GAGVSQSPRYKVAKRGQDVALRCDPISGHVSLFWYQQALGQGPEFLTYFQNEAQLDKSGLPSDRFFAERPEGSVSTLKIQRTQQEDSAVYLCASSARGTSGFYEQYFGPGTRLTVT.

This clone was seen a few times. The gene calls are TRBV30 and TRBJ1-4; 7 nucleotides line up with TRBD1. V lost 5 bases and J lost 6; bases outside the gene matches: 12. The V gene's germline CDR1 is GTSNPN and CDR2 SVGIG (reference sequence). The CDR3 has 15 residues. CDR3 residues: CAWGVRGATYEKLFF. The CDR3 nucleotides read TGTGCCTGGGGGGTCAGGGGGGCCACCTATGAAAAACTGTTTTTT.

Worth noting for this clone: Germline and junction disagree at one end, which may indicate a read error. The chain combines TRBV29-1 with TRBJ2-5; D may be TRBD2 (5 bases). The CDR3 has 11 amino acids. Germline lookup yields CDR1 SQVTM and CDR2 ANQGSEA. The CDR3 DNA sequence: TGCAGAGCTGCGGCCGGGGAGATCCAGTACTTC. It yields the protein CRAAAGEIQYF. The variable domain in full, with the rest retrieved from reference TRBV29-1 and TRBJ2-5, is SAVISQKPSRDICQRGTSLTIQCQVDSQVTMMFWYRQQPGQSLTLIATANQGSEATYESGFVIDKFPISRPNLTFSTLTVSNMSPEDSSIYLCRAAAGEIQYFGPGTRLLVL.

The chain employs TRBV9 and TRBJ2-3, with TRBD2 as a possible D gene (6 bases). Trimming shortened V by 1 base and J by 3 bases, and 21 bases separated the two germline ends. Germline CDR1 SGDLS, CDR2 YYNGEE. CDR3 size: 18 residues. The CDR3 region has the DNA TGTGCCAGCAGCGTAAAAAGCGGACTACAGATAGGGACAGATACGCAGTATTTT. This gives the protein CASSVKSGLQIGTDTQYF. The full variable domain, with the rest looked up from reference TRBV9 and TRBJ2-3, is DSGVTQTPKHLITATGQRVTLRCSPRSGDLSVYWYQQSLDQGLQFLIQYYNGEERAKGNILERFSAQQFPDLHSELNLSSLELGDSALYFCASSVKSGLQIGTDTQYFGPGTRLTVL.

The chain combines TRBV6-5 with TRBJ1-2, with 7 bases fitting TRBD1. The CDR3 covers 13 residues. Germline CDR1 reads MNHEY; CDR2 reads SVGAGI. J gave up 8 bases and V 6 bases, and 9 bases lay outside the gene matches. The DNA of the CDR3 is TGTGCCAGCAGCCAACCGGGACAGAAGGGCTACACCTTC. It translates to CASSQPGQKGYTF.

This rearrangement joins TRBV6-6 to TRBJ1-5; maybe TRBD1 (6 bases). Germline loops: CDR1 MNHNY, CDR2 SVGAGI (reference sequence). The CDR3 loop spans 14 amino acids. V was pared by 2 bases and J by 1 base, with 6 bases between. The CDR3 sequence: CASSYGQSNQPQHF. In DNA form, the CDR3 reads TGTGCCAGCAGTTACGGACAGAGCAATCAGCCCCAGCATTTT.

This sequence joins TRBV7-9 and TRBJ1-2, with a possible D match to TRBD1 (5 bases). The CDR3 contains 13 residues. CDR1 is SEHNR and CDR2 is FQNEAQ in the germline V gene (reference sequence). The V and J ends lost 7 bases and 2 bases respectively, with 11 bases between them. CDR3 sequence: CASTKTENYGYTF. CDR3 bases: TGTGCCAGCACAAAGACAGAGAACTATGGCTACACCTTC.

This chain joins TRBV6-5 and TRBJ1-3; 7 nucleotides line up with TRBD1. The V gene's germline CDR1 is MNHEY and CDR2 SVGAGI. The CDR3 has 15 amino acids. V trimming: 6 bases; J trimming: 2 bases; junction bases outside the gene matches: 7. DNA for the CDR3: TGTGCCAGCAGGCGAGACAGGGTGACTGGAAACACCATATATTTT. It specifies CASRRDRVTGNTIYF.

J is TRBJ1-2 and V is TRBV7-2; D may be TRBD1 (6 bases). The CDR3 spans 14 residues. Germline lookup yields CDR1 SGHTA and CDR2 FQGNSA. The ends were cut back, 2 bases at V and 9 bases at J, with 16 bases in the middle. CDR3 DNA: TGTGCCAGCAGCTTAACGGGGTTCAGGGGCAGCTACACCTTC. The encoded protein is CASSLTGFRGSYTF.

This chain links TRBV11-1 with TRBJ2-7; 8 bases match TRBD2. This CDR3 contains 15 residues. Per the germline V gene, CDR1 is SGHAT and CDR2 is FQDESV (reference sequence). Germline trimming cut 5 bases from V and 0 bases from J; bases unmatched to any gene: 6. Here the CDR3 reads CASSPMSGGSYEQYF. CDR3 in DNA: TGTGCCAGCAGCCCCATGAGCGGGGGCTCCTACGAGCAGTACTTC. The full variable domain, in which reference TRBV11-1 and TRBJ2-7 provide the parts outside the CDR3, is EAEVAQSPRYKITEKSQAVAFWCDPISGHATLYWYRQILGQGPELLVQFQDESVVDDSQLPKDRFSAERLKGVDSTLKIQPAELGDSAMYLCASSPMSGGSYEQYFGPGTRLTVT.

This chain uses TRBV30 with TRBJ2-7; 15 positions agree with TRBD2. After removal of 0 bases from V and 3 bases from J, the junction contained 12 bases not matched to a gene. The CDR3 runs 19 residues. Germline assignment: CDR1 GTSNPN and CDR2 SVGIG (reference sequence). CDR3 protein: CAWSVPPGLAGGRFYEQYF. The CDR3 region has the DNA TGTGCCTGGAGTGTTCCCCCTGGACTAGCGGGGGGGCGGTTCTACGAGCAGTACTTC. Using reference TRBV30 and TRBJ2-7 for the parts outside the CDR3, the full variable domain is SQTIHQWPATLVQPVGSPLSLECTVEGTSNPNLYWYRQAAGRGLQLLFYSVGIGQISSEVPQNLSASRPQDRQFILSSKKLLLSDSGFYLCAWSVPPGLAGGRFYEQYFGPGTRLTVT.

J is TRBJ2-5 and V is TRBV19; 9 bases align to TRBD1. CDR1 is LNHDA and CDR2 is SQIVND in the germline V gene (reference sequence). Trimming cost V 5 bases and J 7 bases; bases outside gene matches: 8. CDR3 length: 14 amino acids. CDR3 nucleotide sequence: TGTGCCAGTAGTGGCGGGACAGGGCTGGTGACCCAGTACTTC. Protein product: CASSGGTGLVTQYF.

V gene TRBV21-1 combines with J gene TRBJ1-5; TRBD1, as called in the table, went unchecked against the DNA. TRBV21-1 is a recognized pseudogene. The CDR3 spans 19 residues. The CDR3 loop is CASSKVDRGAPTYNQPQHF. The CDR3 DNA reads TGTGCCAGCAGCAAAGTCGACAGGGGCGCCCCTACCTACAATCAGCCCCAGCATTTT.

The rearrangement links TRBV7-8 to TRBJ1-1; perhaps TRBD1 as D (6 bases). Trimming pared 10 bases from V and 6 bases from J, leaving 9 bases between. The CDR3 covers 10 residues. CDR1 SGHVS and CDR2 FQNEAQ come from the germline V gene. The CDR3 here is CATRQAEAFF. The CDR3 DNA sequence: TGTGCCACCCGACAGGCTGAAGCTTTCTTT.

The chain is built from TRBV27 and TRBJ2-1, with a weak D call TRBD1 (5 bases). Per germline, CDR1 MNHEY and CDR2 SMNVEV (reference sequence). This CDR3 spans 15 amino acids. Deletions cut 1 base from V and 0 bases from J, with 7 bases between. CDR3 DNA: TGTGCCAGCAGTTTATGGGGCAGCTCCTACAATGAGCAGTTCTTC. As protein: CASSLWGSSYNEQFF.

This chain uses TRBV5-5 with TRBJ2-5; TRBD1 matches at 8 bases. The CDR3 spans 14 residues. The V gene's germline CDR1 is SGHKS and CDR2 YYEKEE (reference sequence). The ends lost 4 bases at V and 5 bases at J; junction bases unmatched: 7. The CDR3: CASSQRTGKETQYF. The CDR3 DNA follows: TGTGCCAGCAGCCAAAGGACAGGGAAGGAGACCCAGTACTTC.

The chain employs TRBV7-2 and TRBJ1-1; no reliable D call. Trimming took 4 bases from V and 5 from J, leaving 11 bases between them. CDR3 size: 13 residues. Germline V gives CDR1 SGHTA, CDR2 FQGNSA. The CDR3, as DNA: TGTGCCAGCAGCTACCACCGGGATACTGAAGCTTTCTTT. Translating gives CASSYHRDTEAFF.

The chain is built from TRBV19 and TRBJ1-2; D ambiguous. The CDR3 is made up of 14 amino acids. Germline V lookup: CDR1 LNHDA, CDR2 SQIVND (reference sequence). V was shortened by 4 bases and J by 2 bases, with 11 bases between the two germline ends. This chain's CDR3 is CASSTFGVNYGYTF. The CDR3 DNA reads TGTGCCAGTAGTACGTTCGGGGTAAACTATGGCTACACCTTC.

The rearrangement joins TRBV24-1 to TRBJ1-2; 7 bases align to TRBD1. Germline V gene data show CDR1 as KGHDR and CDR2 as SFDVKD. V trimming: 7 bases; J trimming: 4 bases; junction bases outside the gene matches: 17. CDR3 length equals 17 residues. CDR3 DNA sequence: TGTGCCACCAGCGAAGGACAGGTGTCGAAGTGGGGCTATGGCTACACCTTC. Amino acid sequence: CATSEGQVSKWGYGYTF.

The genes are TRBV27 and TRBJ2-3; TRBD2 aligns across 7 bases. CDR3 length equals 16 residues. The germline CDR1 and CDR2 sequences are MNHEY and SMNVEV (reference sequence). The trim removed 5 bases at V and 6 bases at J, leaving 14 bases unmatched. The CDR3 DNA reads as TGTGCCAGCAGTACGTTACGTCCGGGGCGGGGGGATACGCAGTATTTT. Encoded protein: CASSTLRPGRGDTQYF.

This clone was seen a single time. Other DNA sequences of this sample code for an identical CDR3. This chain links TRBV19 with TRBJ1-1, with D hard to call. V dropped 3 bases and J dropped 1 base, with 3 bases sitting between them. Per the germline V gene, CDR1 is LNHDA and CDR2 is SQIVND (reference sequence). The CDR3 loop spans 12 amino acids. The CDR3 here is CASSIQNTEAFF. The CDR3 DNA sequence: TGTGCCAGTAGTATTCAGAACACTGAAGCTTTCTTT.

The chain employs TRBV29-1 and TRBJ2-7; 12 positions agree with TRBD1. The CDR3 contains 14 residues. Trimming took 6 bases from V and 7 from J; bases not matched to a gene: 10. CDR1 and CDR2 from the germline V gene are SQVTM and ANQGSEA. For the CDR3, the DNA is TGCAGCGTGGCGACCGGGACAGGGGGCGGAGAGCAGTACTTC. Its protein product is CSVATGTGGGEQYF.

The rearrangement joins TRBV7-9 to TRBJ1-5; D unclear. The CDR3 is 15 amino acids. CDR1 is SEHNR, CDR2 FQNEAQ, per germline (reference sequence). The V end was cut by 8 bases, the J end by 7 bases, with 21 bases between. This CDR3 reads CASGDTSTPWQPQHF. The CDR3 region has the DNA TGTGCCAGCGGAGATACTTCGACCCCGTGGCAGCCCCAGCATTTT.

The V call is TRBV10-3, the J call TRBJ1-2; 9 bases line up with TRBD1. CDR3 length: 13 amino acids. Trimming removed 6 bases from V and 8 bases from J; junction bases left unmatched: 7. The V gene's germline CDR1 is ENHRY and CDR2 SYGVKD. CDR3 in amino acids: CAIRGDREGGYTF. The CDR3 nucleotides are TGTGCCATCAGGGGGGACAGGGAAGGCGGCTACACCTTC.

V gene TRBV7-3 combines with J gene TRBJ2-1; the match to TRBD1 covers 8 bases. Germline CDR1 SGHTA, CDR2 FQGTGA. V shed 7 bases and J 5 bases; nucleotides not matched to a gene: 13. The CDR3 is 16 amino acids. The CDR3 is CASTSGAGGVNNEQFF. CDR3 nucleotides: TGTGCCAGCACCTCTGGGGCAGGGGGCGTAAACAATGAGCAGTTCTTC.